In this sample, the clone carrying this T cell receptor beta chain turned up a few times. This CDR3 has 13 residues. V lost 1 base and J 7 bases, leaving 11 bases between the germline ends. The germline V gene has CDR1 LGHDT and CDR2 YNNKEL (reference sequence). In the original analysis: Estimated nucleated cell counts came from reference gene primer amplification. Clones were read by immunoSEQ multiplex PCR, and TCRdb kept only the in-frame ones, dropping some. The DNA gave D and trimming, while V, J and clone size come from that table. The sample lists over 150,000 clones; around 90% were seen once. The data were obtained in a study of blood T cell repertoires in COVID-19. Looking at the study overall: Italy, Spain and the United States were the sources of the convalescent and acute COVID-19 samples. T cells, B-cell-depleted T cells, or PBMCs supplied cDNA or gDNA.

The clonotype originates from a woman between 55 and 75 years old who had recovered from COVID-19. V usage is TRBV3-1 (or the pseudogene TRBV3-2) and J usage is TRBJ2-7; no clear D gene. Sequencing was carried out using peripheral blood. The CDR3 here is CASSQADLGEQYF. The CDR3 DNA sequence: TGTGCCAGCAGCCAAGCCGACTTAGGTGAGCAGTACTTC.